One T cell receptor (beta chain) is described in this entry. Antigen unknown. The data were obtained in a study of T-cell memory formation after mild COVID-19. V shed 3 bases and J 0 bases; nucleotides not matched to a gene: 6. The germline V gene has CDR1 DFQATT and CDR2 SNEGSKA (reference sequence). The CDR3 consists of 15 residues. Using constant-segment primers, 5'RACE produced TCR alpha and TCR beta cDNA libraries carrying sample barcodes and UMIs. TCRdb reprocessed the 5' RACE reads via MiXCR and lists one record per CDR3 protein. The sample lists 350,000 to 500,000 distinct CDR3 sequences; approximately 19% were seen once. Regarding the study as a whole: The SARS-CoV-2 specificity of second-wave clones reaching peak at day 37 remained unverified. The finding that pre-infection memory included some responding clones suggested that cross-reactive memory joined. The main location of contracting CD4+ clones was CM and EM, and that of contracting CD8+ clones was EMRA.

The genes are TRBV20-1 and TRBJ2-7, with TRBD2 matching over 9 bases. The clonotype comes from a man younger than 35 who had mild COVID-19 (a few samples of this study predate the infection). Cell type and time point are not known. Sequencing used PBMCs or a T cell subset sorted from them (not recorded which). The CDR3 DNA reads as TGCAGTGCTAGGGCATTTAGCGGGAGCTCCTACGAGCAGTACTTC. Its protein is CSARAFSGSSYEQYF.